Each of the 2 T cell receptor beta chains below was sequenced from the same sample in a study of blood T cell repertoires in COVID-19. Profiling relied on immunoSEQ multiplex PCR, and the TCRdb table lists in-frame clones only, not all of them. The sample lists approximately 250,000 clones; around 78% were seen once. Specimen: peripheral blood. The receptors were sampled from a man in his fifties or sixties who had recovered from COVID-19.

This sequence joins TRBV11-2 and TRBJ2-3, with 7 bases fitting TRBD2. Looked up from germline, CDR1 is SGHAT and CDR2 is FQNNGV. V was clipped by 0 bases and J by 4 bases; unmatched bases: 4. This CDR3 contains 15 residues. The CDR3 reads CASSLDWGRADTQYF. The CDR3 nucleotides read TGTGCCAGCAGCTTAGATTGGGGGAGGGCAGATACGCAGTATTTT.

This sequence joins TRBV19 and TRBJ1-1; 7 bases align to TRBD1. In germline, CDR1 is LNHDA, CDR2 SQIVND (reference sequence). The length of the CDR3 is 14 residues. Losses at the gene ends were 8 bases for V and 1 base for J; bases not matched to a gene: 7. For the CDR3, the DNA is TGTGCCAGTTCCCCCAGGGGGGCGAACACTGAAGCTTTCTTT. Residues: CASSPRGANTEAFF.